Following are 27 T cell receptor beta chains from one sample sequenced in a study of T cell clones after liver transplantation. Clones were sequenced by immunoSEQ multiplex PCR, and TCRdb holds only the in-frame ones, with some missing. The repertoire has nearly 55,000 clones, around 84% of them found once; the top ten carry about 8.9%. The sample was CD4+ T cells from blood, taken before liver transplant. The receptors originated from a human donor who received a liver transplant.

The chain recombines TRBV6-1 with TRBJ1-1, with 7 bases aligning to TRBD1. The junction had 8 bases not matched to a gene; V was cut back by 8 bases and J by 2 bases. CDR3 size: 14 residues. Looked up from germline, CDR1 is MNHNS and CDR2 is SASEGT. The CDR3 loop is CASGLGQTNTEAFF. CDR3 nucleotides: TGTGCCAGCGGACTGGGACAGACCAACACTGAAGCTTTCTTT.

The rearrangement uses TRBV6-1 and TRBJ1-4; a possible D gene is TRBD1 (5 bases). CDR3 length: 15 amino acids. Trimming removed 6 bases at V and 4 bases at J, with 15 bases between. Germline loops: CDR1 MNHNS, CDR2 SASEGT. In DNA, the CDR3 is TGTGCCAGCAGGGCGGACGAGACAGATAATGAAAAACTGTTTTTT. This gives the protein CASRADETDNEKLFF.

This clone was observed a few times. J is TRBJ2-2 and V is TRBV6-5, with D perhaps TRBD1 (5 bases). Per germline, CDR1 MNHEY and CDR2 SVGAGI. CDR3 length: 15 residues. The ends were cut back, 6 bases at V and 3 bases at J, with 14 bases in the middle. The DNA for the CDR3 is TGTGCCAGCAGCCGACAGAGCTCGGACACCGGGGAGCTGTTTTTT. Translation: CASSRQSSDTGELFF.

This chain connects TRBV4-3 to TRBJ2-7; D tentatively fits TRBD1 or TRBD2 (5 bases each). V lost 0 bases and J 5 bases, leaving 11 bases between the germline ends. The CDR3 is made up of 14 amino acids. The germline V gene encodes CDR1 LGHNA and CDR2 YSLEER. This CDR3 reads CASSQEAGTHEQYF. The CDR3 DNA is TGCGCCAGCAGCCAAGAGGCCGGGACCCACGAGCAGTACTTC.

The V and J genes are TRBV28 and TRBJ1-1; possibly TRBD1 for D (6 bases). V lost 5 bases and J 0 bases, leaving 16 bases between the germline ends. This CDR3 is built from 16 residues. Germline values: CDR1 MDHEN, CDR2 SYDVKM. CDR3 in amino acids: CASSPGTLGLNTEAFF. CDR3 nucleotide sequence: TGTGCCAGCAGTCCAGGGACACTGGGGTTGAACACTGAAGCTTTCTTT. Drawing the rest from reference TRBV28 and TRBJ1-1, the complete variable domain is DVKVTQSSRYLVKRTGEKVFLECVQDMDHENMFWYRQDPGLGLRLIYFSYDVKMKEKGDIPEGYSVSREKKERFSLILESASTNQTSMYLCASSPGTLGLNTEAFFGQGTRLTVV.

This clone was counted a single time. This chain connects TRBV11-1 to TRBJ2-5; perhaps TRBD2 as D (6 bases). CDR3 length: 13 residues. V lost 6 bases and J lost 5, with 13 bases in between. Germline CDR1 SGHAT, CDR2 FQDESV (reference sequence). The CDR3 reads CASSLEGRETQYF. The CDR3 region has the DNA TGTGCCAGCAGTTTGGAGGGGAGGGAGACCCAGTACTTC.

CDR3 sequence (DNA): TGTGCCAGCAGTCAGGAACCGGGACAGGGCTATGGCTACACCTTC. Translated: CASSQEPGQGYGYTF. The V gene is TRBV4-2, the J gene TRBJ1-2; TRBD1 aligns across 9 bases. The ends lost 6 bases at V and 4 bases at J; junction bases unmatched: 9. CDR1 LGHNA and CDR2 YNFKEQ come from the germline V gene. The CDR3 covers 15 residues.

This chain connects TRBV10-3 to TRBJ1-5; 7 bases agree with TRBD1. V lost 7 bases, J lost 4 bases, and 4 bases stayed unmatched. The CDR3 length is 13 residues. Germline V gives CDR1 ENHRY, CDR2 SYGVKD. This CDR3 is CAITQGGNQPQHF. The CDR3 DNA sequence: TGTGCCATCACCCAGGGGGGAAATCAGCCCCAGCATTTT.

The CDR3 protein is CASTESRGTPYNEQFF. The DNA of the CDR3 is TGTGCCAGCACCGAATCGAGAGGGACCCCCTACAATGAGCAGTTCTTC. This chain uses TRBV7-9 with TRBJ2-1; perhaps D is TRBD1 or TRBD2 (5 bases each). With 7 bases removed from V and 2 bases from J, the gap between germline ends came to 18 bases. The CDR3 spans 16 residues. Germline CDR1 and CDR2: SEHNR and FQNEAQ (reference sequence).

The CDR3 nucleotides are TGTGCCACTACGGACAGGCTGGGTAGTGGGGCCAACGTCCTGACTTTC. Amino acid sequence: CATTDRLGSGANVLTF. The V and J genes are TRBV2 and TRBJ2-6; 7 nucleotides agree with TRBD1. With 10 bases clipped from V and 3 bases from J, the junction kept 12 bases outside the gene matches. Germline V CDR1 and CDR2: SNHLY, FYNNEI. The CDR3 length is 16 residues.

The chain is built from TRBV23-1 and TRBJ1-1; a weak D match, TRBD1 (6 bases). TRBV23-1 is known as an ORF, though its function is uncertain. V was cut by 0 bases and J by 0 bases, with 14 bases left in between. CDR3 length equals 17 residues. The CDR3 reads CASSQSKGVAMNTEAFF. The CDR3, as DNA: TGCGCCAGCAGTCAATCGAAGGGGGTGGCGATGAACACTGAAGCTTTCTTT.

The chain combines TRBV2 with TRBJ1-1; D possibly corresponds to TRBD1 (5 bases). Germline V CDR1 and CDR2: SNHLY, FYNNEI. CDR3 size: 13 residues. V shed 4 bases and J shed 5 bases, with 11 bases lying between them. The CDR3 region is CASSVDSGTEAFF. Here the CDR3 DNA reads TGTGCCAGCAGTGTAGACAGTGGGACTGAAGCTTTCTTT. The variable domain in full, completed from reference TRBV2 and TRBJ1-1, reads EPEVTQTPSHQVTQMGQEVILRCVPISNHLYFYWYRQILGQKVEFLVSFYNNEISEKSEIFDDQFSVERPDGSNFTLKIRSTKLEDSAMYFCASSVDSGTEAFFGQGTRLTVV.

The chain employs TRBV27 and TRBJ1-2, with no clear D. Per the germline V gene, CDR1 is MNHEY and CDR2 is SMNVEV (reference sequence). V was trimmed by 6 bases and J by 1 base, leaving 12 bases between them. This CDR3 has 14 amino acids. The chain's CDR3 is CASSSSHNNYGYTF. The CDR3 DNA sequence: TGTGCCAGCAGCTCTTCGCATAATAACTATGGCTACACCTTC.

The chain combines TRBV7-2 with TRBJ2-1, with 10 bases aligning to TRBD1. J lost 7 bases, V lost 3 bases, and 6 bases had no gene match. The V gene's germline CDR1 is SGHTA and CDR2 FQGNSA. CDR3 length: 15 residues. The CDR3 nucleotides are TGTGCCAGCAGCTTGTCCCGGGACAGGGGAAATGAGCAGTTCTTC. It yields the protein CASSLSRDRGNEQFF. Complete variable domain (other parts from reference TRBV7-2 and TRBJ2-1): GAGVSQSPSNKVTEKGKDVELRCDPISGHTALYWYRQSLGQGLEFLIYFQGNSAPDKSGLPSDRFSAERTGGSVSTLTIQRTQQEDSAVYLCASSLSRDRGNEQFFGPGTRLTVL.

The V call is TRBV4-3, the J call TRBJ2-3; tentatively, D is TRBD1 or TRBD2 (6 bases each). Germline values: CDR1 LGHNA, CDR2 YSLEER. V lost 3 bases to trimming and J lost 4 bases, with 11 bases between them. The CDR3 is 14 residues long. Here the CDR3 DNA reads TGCGCCAGCAGCCAGCTCGGGGGCGCAGATACGCAGTATTTT. Translation gives CASSQLGGADTQYF.

The genes are TRBV6-5 and TRBJ1-1; a possible D gene is TRBD1 (5 bases). The CDR3 runs 12 residues. Per the germline V gene, CDR1 is MNHEY and CDR2 is SVGAGI. The germline V and J ends were trimmed by 6 bases and 8 bases, with 13 bases remaining between them. CDR3 bases: TGTGCCAGCAGCGGGGACGGACACGAAGCTTTCTTT. This gives the protein CASSGDGHEAFF.

This chain uses TRBV9 with TRBJ2-1; D gene uncertain. The CDR3 consists of 15 residues. Germline V gives CDR1 SGDLS, CDR2 YYNGEE. V lost 1 base, J lost 6 bases, and 14 bases lay in between. CDR3 nucleotides: TGTGCCAGCAGCGTAATAGGGCACATCATCAATGAGCAGTTCTTC. Encoded protein: CASSVIGHIINEQFF.

This clone was observed a few times. One junction end does not reproduce the germline sequence, and a read error may be involved. The chain carries TRBV7-7 and TRBJ2-6; no firm D call. CDR1 and CDR2 (germline): SSHAT, FNYEAQ (reference sequence). The CDR3 is made up of 15 amino acids. The CDR3 sequence is CASSSLTPGANVLTF. CDR3 bases: TGTGCTAGCAGCTCGTTGACACCTGGGGCCAACGTCCTGACTTTC.

Only one count was recorded for this clone. This chain joins TRBV4-3 and TRBJ1-3; D gene unclear. In germline, CDR1 is LGHNA, CDR2 YSLEER. The V and J ends lost 1 base and 0 bases respectively, with 4 bases between them. This CDR3 region has 14 residues. The CDR3 sequence: CASSQGHSGNTIYF. Here the CDR3 DNA reads TGCGCCAGCAGCCAAGGGCACTCTGGAAACACCATATATTTT.

The J gene is TRBJ2-3, the V gene TRBV5-4; no clear D gene. CDR1 and CDR2 (germline): SGHNT, YYREEE (reference sequence). This CDR3 has 13 amino acids. V lost 4 bases and J lost 14, with 20 bases in between. CDR3: CASSPGTGFMSYF. The CDR3 bases are TGTGCCAGCAGCCCCGGAACCGGGTTCATGTCGTATTTT.

The chain has TRBV5-4 and TRBJ1-1; possible D gene TRBD1, 6 bases. V dropped 5 bases and J dropped 3 bases, with 11 bases sitting between them. The germline gives CDR1 SGHNT, CDR2 YYREEE (reference sequence). This CDR3 contains 13 residues. CDR3 amino acids: CASRRGGDTEAFF. The CDR3 bases are TGTGCCAGCAGGAGGGGGGGTGACACTGAAGCTTTCTTT.

The chain is built from TRBV6-1 and TRBJ1-5, with TRBD1 as a possible D gene (5 bases). Per germline, CDR1 MNHNS and CDR2 SASEGT. The CDR3 covers 18 residues. Between the trimmed V and J ends, which lost 3 bases and 0 bases, there was a span of 18 bases. DNA of the CDR3: TGTGCCAGCAGTGATCCCATTTCAGGGACCTTTAGCAATCAGCCCCAGCATTTT. This codes for CASSDPISGTFSNQPQHF.

The chain recombines TRBV19 with TRBJ1-5; no firm D call. This CDR3 is built from 13 residues. Germline CDR1 is LNHDA and CDR2 is SQIVND (reference sequence). Trimming took off 10 bases at V and 1 base at J, with 11 bases between the two ends. The CDR3 is CATKTESNQPQHF. CDR3 bases: TGTGCCACCAAGACGGAAAGCAATCAGCCCCAGCATTTT.

The chain joins TRBV19 to TRBJ2-5, with 7 bases lining up with TRBD1. The trim removed 8 bases at V and 1 base at J, leaving 4 bases unmatched. CDR1 LNHDA and CDR2 SQIVND come from the germline V gene (reference sequence). This CDR3 is built from 13 residues. The CDR3 DNA reads TGTGCCAGTGAGGACAGGTTCCAAGAGACCCAGTACTTC. It encodes CASEDRFQETQYF.

The rearrangement uses TRBV29-1 and TRBJ2-7; 7 bases line up with TRBD1. The CDR3 length is 13 residues. Germline CDR1 is SQVTM and CDR2 is ANQGSEA. With V trimmed by 6 bases and J by 2 bases, 7 bases remained unmatched. Written as DNA, the CDR3 is TGCAGCGTCTCAACCGGGACAGCCTACGAGCAGTACTTC. This encodes CSVSTGTAYEQYF.

V gene TRBV9 combines with J gene TRBJ2-1; 9 positions match TRBD1. Germline V gene sequence: CDR1 SGDLS, CDR2 YYNGEE. The CDR3 has 15 residues. J gave up 6 bases and V 6 bases, and 10 bases lay outside the gene matches. CDR3 sequence (DNA): TGTGCCAGCAACCGAGAACAGGGGGCTTCCAATGAGCAGTTCTTC. This encodes CASNREQGASNEQFF.

The genes are TRBV7-6 and TRBJ2-5; 9 positions match TRBD2. The CDR3 consists of 17 residues. Germline V gene lookup returns CDR1 SGHVS and CDR2 FNYEAQ. The junction had 17 bases not matched to a gene; V was cut back by 5 bases and J by 7 bases. This CDR3 reads CASSPERGANKRGTQYF. CDR3 nucleotide sequence: TGTGCCAGCAGCCCCGAGCGGGGGGCCAACAAGAGGGGGACCCAGTACTTC.